The rows below give T cell receptor beta chains drawn from one sample of a study of CD8+ T cells in alopecia areata. Some clones are missing from TCRdb's copy, which holds only in-frame ones; the method was immunoSEQ multiplex PCR. The table includes hundreds of thousands of clones, 50% to 75% detected once. Sequences were derived from CD4+ T cells sorted from blood, sampled at week 52, from a patient treated with tofacitinib. These receptors were obtained from a human donor with alopecia areata. The conserved cysteine and the conserved F or W are not part of the CDR3 here. Clone sizes are given selectively: once, few, many, or a class where the clone is expanded.

size: .; J: TRBJ2-5; V: TRBV18; CDR3: ASSPTYQETQY
size: .; J: TRBJ2-5; V: TRBV7-3; CDR3: ASSLNSGRRQY
size: .; J: TRBJ2-5; V: TRBV11-1; CDR3: ASSRTSVETQY
size: few; J: TRBJ2-2; V: TRBV19; CDR3: AGRRGPNTGELF
size: few; J: TRBJ1-6; V: TRBV10-3; CDR3: ASSVDREVSPLH
size: .; J: TRBJ1-1; V: TRBV30; CDR3: AGRTAAATEAF
size: .; J: TRBJ2-1; V: TRBV29-1; CDR3: SVGQLLEQF
size: .; J: TRBJ2-6; V: TRBV12-5; CDR3: ASGLVLGASGANVLT
size: .; J: TRBJ2-1; V: TRBV6-5; CDR3: ASSRLLGQQF
size: .; J: TRBJ1-3; V: TRBV19; CDR3: ASSIRTLNTIY
size: .; J: TRBJ1-1; V: TRBV30; CDR3: AWRVGPGAAEAF
size: few; J: TRBJ1-5; V: TRBV13; CDR3: ASSLAFGKPQH
size: .; J: TRBJ2-5; V: TRBV10-3; CDR3: AISGGETQY
size: .; J: TRBJ2-3; V: TRBV7-3; CDR3: ASSSRRLGLAGARFSTDTQY
size: .; J: TRBJ2-1; V: TRBV30; CDR3: AWSNLAGGFNEQF
size: .; J: TRBJ2-3; V: TRBV9; CDR3: ASSTLTASTDTQY
size: .; J: TRBJ2-5; V: TRBV5-6; CDR3: ASSPTSGGETQY
size: .; J: TRBJ2-7; V: TRBV7-6; CDR3: ASSKDSSSYEQY
size: .; J: TRBJ1-2; V: TRBV9; CDR3: ASSVDGDYGYT
size: few; J: TRBJ1-1; V: TRBV4-1; CDR3: ASSQPLMNTEAF
size: .; J: TRBJ2-1; V: TRBV29-1; CDR3: SVEELRSSRYNEQF
size: many; J: TRBJ2-6; V: TRBV5-1; CDR3: ASSLSLSNSGANVLT
size: .; J: TRBJ2-6; V: TRBV9; CDR3: ASSVQGLGANVLT
size: .; J: TRBJ2-5; V: TRBV5-1; CDR3: ASMSEQETQY
size: .; J: TRBJ2-2; V: TRBV15; CDR3: ATSRPDTGELF
size: .; J: TRBJ1-1; V: TRBV29-1; CDR3: SVGPQTEAF
size: .; J: TRBJ1-2; V: TRBV27; CDR3: ATKGAAGGYGYT
size: .; J: TRBJ1-6; V: TRBV5-1; CDR3: ASSGGQGGNSPLH
size: few; J: TRBJ2-1; V: TRBV5-1; CDR3: ASSLAGAGVGNEQF
size: few; J: TRBJ2-2; V: TRBV29-1; CDR3: SAGQLNTGELF
size: .; J: TRBJ1-6; V: TRBV5-6; CDR3: ASSRESSYNSPLH
size: .; J: TRBJ1-1; V: TRBV6-5; CDR3: ASSYSIYSEAF
size: once; J: TRBJ2-5; V: TRBV7-8; CDR3: ASRTPIQETQY
size: .; J: TRBJ1-2; V: TRBV2; CDR3: ASLGSVTGYT
size: .; J: TRBJ2-7; V: TRBV7-9; CDR3: ASSFVARPYEQY
size: few; J: TRBJ1-5; V: TRBV5-4; CDR3: ASSPDRNQPQH
size: large; J: TRBJ2-4; V: TRBV2; CDR3: ASGGNIQY
size: .; J: TRBJ2-5; V: TRBV18; CDR3: ASSEERETQY
size: .; J: TRBJ2-5; V: TRBV10-3; CDR3: AIRGSTGPGETQY
size: .; J: TRBJ1-2; V: TRBV30; CDR3: AWSGGKGDNYGYT
size: .; J: TRBJ1-2; V: TRBV5-4; CDR3: ASSFTSGWGYT
size: .; J: TRBJ2-5; V: TRBV29-1; CDR3: SVVGTGGPQETQY
size: .; J: TRBJ1-2; V: TRBV6-1; CDR3: ASSEASMGLYGYT
size: .; J: TRBJ1-1; V: TRBV30; CDR3: AWSADRDNEAF
size: few; J: TRBJ1-2; V: TRBV29-1; CDR3: SVTFNYGYT
size: few; J: TRBJ2-1; V: TRBV6-6; CDR3: ASRPGGNEQF
size: .; J: TRBJ2-7; V: TRBV4-1; CDR3: ASSQGEHYEQY
size: few; J: TRBJ1-1; V: TRBV19; CDR3: ASSDTLNTEAF
size: .; J: TRBJ1-2; V: TRBV6-5; CDR3: ASSYGFEGRGYGYT
size: .; J: TRBJ2-3; V: TRBV4-2; CDR3: ASSQDLRREGTDTQY
size: .; J: TRBJ2-3; V: TRBV5-6; CDR3: ASSSATLAVTDTQY
size: .; J: TRBJ2-3; V: TRBV29-1; CDR3: SSQGRTSTDTQY
size: .; J: TRBJ2-3; V: TRBV29-1; CDR3: SAERDRTGFTDTQY
size: .; J: TRBJ1-2; V: TRBV19; CDR3: ASSIGGRNYGYT
size: few; J: TRBJ1-2; V: TRBV10-3; CDR3: AIGKTGNDGYT
size: few; J: TRBJ2-3; V: TRBV7-6; CDR3: ASSSGELSPSTDTQY
size: few; J: TRBJ2-3; V: TRBV12-5; CDR3: ASGWKIRATDTQY
size: .; J: TRBJ2-5; V: TRBV10-3; CDR3: AIRSGQGGETQY
size: .; J: TRBJ2-2; V: TRBV7-3; CDR3: ASSSQVRSGELF